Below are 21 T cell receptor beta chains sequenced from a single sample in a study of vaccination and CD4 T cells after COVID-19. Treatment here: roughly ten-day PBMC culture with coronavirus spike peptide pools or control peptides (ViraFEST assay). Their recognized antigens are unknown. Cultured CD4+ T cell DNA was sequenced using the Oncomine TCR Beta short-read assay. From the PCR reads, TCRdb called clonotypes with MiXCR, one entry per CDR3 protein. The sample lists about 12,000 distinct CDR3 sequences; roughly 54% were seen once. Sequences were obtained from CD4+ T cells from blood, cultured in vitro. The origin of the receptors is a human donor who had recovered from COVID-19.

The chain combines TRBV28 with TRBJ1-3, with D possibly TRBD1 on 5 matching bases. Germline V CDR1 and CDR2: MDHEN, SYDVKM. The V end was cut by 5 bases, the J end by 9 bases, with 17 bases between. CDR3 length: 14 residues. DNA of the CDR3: TGTGCCAGCAGTCCCTGGTGGGGGGACGGCACCATATATTTT. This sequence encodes CASSPWWGDGTIYF.

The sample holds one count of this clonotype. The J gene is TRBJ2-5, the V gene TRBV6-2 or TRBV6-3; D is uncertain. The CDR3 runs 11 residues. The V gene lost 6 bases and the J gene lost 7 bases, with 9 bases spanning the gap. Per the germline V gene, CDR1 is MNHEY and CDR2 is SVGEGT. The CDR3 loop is CASSSPGTQYF. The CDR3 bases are TGTGCCAGCAGCTCACCAGGGACCCAGTACTTC.

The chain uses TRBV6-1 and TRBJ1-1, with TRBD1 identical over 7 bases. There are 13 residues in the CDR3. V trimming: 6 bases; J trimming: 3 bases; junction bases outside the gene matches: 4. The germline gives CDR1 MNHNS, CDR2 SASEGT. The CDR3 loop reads CASRPRGYTEAFF. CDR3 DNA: TGTGCCAGCAGGCCCAGGGGGTACACTGAAGCTTTCTTT.

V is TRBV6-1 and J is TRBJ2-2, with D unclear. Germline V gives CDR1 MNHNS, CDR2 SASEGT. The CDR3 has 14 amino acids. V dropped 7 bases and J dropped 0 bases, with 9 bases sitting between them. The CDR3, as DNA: TGTGCCAGCATGGGGTTTCCGAACACCGGGGAGCTGTTTTTT. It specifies CASMGFPNTGELFF.

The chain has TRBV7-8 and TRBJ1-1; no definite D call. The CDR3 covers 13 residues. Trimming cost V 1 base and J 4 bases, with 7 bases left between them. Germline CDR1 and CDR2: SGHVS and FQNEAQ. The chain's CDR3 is CASSLGGTTEAFF. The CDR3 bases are TGTGCCAGCAGCTTAGGGGGAACCACTGAAGCTTTCTTT.

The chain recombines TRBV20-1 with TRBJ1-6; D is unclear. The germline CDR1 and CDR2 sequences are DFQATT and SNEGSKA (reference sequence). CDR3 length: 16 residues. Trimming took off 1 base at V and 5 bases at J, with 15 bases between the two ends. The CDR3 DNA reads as TGCAGTGCTAGAGCCCGAGGGTCACTAAATAATTCACCCCTCCACTTT. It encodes CSARARGSLNNSPLHF.

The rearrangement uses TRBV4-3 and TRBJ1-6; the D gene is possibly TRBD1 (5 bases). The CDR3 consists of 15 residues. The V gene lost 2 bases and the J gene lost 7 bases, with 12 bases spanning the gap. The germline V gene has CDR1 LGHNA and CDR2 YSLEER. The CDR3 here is CASSQQRDGNSPLHF. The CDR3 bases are TGCGCCAGCAGCCAACAACGGGACGGGAATTCACCCCTCCACTTT.

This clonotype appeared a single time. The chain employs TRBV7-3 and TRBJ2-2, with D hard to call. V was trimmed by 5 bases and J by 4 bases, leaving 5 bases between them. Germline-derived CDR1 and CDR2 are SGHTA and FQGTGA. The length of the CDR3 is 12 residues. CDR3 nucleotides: TGTGCCAGCAGCCCCCGCACCGGGGAGCTGTTTTTT. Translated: CASSPRTGELFF.

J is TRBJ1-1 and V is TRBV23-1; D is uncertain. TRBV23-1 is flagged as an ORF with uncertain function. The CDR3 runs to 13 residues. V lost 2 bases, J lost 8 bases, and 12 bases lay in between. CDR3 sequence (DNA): TGCGCCAGCAGTCAACGGCGACAAATAGAAGCTTTCTTT. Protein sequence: CASSQRRQIEAFF.

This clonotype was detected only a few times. CDR3 DNA sequence: TGTGCCATCAGGGGGGATGCGGATACGCAGTATTTT. Its protein product is CAIRGDADTQYF. The V and J genes are TRBV10-3 and TRBJ2-3; the D gene could be TRBD1 or TRBD2 (5 bases each). The CDR3 loop spans 12 amino acids. V lost 6 bases, J lost 6 bases, and 10 bases lay in between. In germline, CDR1 is ENHRY, CDR2 SYGVKD.

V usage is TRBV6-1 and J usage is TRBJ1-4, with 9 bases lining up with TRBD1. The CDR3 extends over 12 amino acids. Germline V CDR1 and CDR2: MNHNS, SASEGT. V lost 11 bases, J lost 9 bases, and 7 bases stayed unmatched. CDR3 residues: CAGSGTGKKLFF. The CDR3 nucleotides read TGTGCCGGATCCGGGACAGGGAAAAAACTGTTTTTT.

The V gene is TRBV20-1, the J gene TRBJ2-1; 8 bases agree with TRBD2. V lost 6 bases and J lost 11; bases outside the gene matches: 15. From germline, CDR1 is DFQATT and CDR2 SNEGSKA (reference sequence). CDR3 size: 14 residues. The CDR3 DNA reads TGCAGTGCCCCTTGGGTAATAGCGGGGTACCAGCAGTTCTTC. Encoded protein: CSAPWVIAGYQQFF.

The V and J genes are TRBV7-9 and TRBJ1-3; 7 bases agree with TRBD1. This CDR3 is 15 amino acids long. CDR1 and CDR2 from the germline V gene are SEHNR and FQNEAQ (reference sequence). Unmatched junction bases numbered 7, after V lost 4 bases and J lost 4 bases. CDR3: CASSYFGTVGNTIYF. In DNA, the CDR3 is TGTGCCAGCAGCTATTTCGGGACAGTCGGAAACACCATATATTTT.

The CDR3 protein is CASSKERNAEAFF. CDR3 coding DNA: TGTGCCAGCAGCAAAGAGAGGAACGCTGAAGCTTTCTTT. V and J are TRBV21-1 and TRBJ1-1. TRBV21-1 is an annotated pseudogene. The CDR3 has 13 residues.

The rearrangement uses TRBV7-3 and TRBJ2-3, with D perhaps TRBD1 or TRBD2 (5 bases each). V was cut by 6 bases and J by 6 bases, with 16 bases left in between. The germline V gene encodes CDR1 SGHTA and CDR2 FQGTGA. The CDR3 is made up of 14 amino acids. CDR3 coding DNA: TGTGCCAGCAGTTTGGGACCCGGGCGGGATACGCAGTATTTT. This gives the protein CASSLGPGRDTQYF. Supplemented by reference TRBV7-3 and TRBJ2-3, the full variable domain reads GAGVSQTPSNKVTEKGKYVELRCDPISGHTALYWYRQSLGQGPEFLIYFQGTGAADDSGLPNDRFFAVRPEGSVSTLKIQRTERGDSAVYLCASSLGPGRDTQYFGPGTRLTVL.

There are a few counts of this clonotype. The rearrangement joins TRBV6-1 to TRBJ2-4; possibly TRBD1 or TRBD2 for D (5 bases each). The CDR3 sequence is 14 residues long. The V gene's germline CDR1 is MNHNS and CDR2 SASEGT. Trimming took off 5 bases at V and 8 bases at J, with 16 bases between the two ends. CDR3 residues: CASSTQGLGDIQYF. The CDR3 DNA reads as TGTGCCAGCAGTACGCAGGGATTGGGAGACATTCAGTACTTC.

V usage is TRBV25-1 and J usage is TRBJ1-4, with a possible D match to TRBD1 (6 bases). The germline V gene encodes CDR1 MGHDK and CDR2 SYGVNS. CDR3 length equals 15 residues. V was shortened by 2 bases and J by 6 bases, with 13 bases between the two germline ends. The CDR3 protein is CASSEEGVVDEKLFF. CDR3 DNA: TGTGCCAGCAGTGAAGAGGGGGTCGTGGATGAAAAACTGTTTTTT.

CDR3 sequence: CASRGTQSSYEQYF. In DNA form, the CDR3 reads TGTGCCAGTCGTGGGACTCAGAGCTCCTACGAGCAGTACTTC. V is TRBV6-2 or TRBV6-3 and J is TRBJ2-7, with D tentatively TRBD2 (6 bases). The V and J ends lost 9 bases and 0 bases respectively, with 15 bases between them. CDR1 is MNHEY, CDR2 SVGEGT, per germline. This CDR3 has 14 amino acids.

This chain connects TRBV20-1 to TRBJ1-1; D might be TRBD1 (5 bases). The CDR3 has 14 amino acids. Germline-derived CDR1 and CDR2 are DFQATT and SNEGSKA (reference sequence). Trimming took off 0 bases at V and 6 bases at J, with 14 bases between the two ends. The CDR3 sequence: CSARDPRGDAEAFF. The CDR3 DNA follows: TGCAGTGCTAGAGACCCGCGGGGGGACGCTGAAGCTTTCTTT.

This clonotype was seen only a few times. In DNA, the CDR3 is TGTGCCAGCAGTTACTATGTCCAGGTGATTAACTATGGCTACACCTTC. This gives the protein CASSYYVQVINYGYTF. The rearrangement links TRBV6-2 or TRBV6-3 to TRBJ1-2, with D unclear. This CDR3 has 16 residues. In germline, CDR1 is MNHEY, CDR2 SVGEGT. V gave up 1 base and J gave up 1 base, with 13 bases separating them.

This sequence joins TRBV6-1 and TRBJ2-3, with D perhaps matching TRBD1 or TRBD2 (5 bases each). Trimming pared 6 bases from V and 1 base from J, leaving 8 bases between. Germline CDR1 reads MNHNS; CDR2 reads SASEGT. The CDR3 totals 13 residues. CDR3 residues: CASRRDGTDTQYF. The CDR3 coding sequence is TGTGCCAGCAGACGGGACGGCACAGATACGCAGTATTTT.